This TCR beta chain appears in the sequencing data of a study of shared clonotypes between healthy human individuals. Looking at the study overall: Used for every donor were three CD4 naive, three CD4 memory, two CD8 naive and one CD8 memory plate. Notes on the study in general: Naive CD4 clonotypes were shared across several donors at about 5%. When compared with the clonotypes that were shared by all four sorted-subset donors, the non-shared clonotypes turned out to have lower generation probabilities. In general, naive subsets displayed greater estimated richness than memory subsets did.

Repertoires were generated with immunoSEQ multiplex PCR, while TCRdb's copy carries only in-frame clones and drops some. The repertoire has 950,000 to 1,200,000 clones, about 80% of them found once; the top ten carry approximately 0.9%. Regarding this clone: Its specificity is unknown.

The CDR3 loop spans 14 amino acids. The germline V gene encodes CDR1 LNHNV and CDR2 YYDKDF (reference sequence). V was trimmed by 0 bases and J by 1 base, leaving 6 bases between them. Sequencing input: memory CD4+ T cells from PBMCs. Stated subset: CD45RA-negative fraction. This chain joins TRBV15 and TRBJ1-2; D not certain. The sequence was obtained from a man younger than 30 in good health. Some clones in this sample may be carry-over from other donors' samples. In nucleotides, the CDR3 is TGTGCCACCAGCAGAGAATTCGGTAACTATGGCTACACCTTC. This codes for CATSREFGNYGYTF.